The present T cell receptor beta chain was sequenced within a study of blood T cell repertoires in COVID-19. Study summary: Italy, Spain and the United States were the sources of the convalescent and acute COVID-19 samples. The cDNA or gDNA used as material had been derived from T cells, B-cell-depleted T cells, or PBMCs.

The germline V gene has CDR1 SGHAT and CDR2 FQNNGV. The ends were cut back, 6 bases at V and 0 bases at J, with 5 bases in the middle. The CDR3 is made up of 13 amino acids. In the original processing: Counts of nucleated cells, estimated from reference gene primer amplification, were obtained. The assay was immunoSEQ multiplex PCR, and TCRdb's table has in-frame clones only and misses some. That table furnishes V, J and clone size, whereas the DNA furnished D and trimming. Of about 270,000 clones in the sample, approximately 88% were seen once. Sequencing was performed on peripheral blood. The chain links TRBV11-2 to TRBJ1-4; D not resolved. The sequence was obtained from a man aged 45 to 65 with acute or convalescent COVID-19. The CDR3 region has the DNA TGTGCCAGCAGGAGATCAACTAATGAAAAACTGTTTTTT. Amino acid sequence: CASRRSTNEKLFF.